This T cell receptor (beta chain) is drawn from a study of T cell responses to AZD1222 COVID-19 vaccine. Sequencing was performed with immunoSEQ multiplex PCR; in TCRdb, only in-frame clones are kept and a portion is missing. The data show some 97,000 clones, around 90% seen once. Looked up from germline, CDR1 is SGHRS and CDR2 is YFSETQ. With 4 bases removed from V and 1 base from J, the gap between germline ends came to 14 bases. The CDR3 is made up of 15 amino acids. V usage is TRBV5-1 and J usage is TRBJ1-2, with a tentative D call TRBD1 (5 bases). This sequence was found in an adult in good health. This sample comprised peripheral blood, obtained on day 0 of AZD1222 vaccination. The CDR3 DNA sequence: TGCGCCAGCAGCATAGGGGCGGCGGATAACTATGGCTACACCTTC. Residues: CASSIGAADNYGYTF.